The present T cell receptor (beta chain) was sequenced within a study of blood T cell repertoires in COVID-19. Study-wide background: Samples representing acute and convalescent COVID-19 were sourced from the United States, Italy and Spain. T cells, B-cell-depleted T cells, or PBMCs provided the cDNA or gDNA that served as material.

The method was immunoSEQ multiplex PCR; TCRdb's version includes in-frame clones alone and lacks a portion of them. The profile shows tens of thousands of clones, 75% to 80% of them singletons. The sequence derives from an older man with COVID-19, enrolled during active disease. What was sequenced was peripheral blood.

The CDR3 sequence is CASSIVGGNLYNEQFF. CDR3 nucleotides: TGTGCCAGTAGTATAGTAGGCGGGAACCTTTACAATGAGCAGTTCTTC. The rearrangement links TRBV19 to TRBJ2-1, with D possibly TRBD2 on 6 matching bases. Between the trimmed V and J ends, which lost 1 base and 4 bases, there was a span of 14 bases. The germline V gene encodes CDR1 LNHDA and CDR2 SQIVND (reference sequence). This CDR3 is 16 amino acids long. Complete variable domain (other parts from reference TRBV19 and TRBJ2-1): DGGITQSPKYLFRKEGQNVTLSCEQNLNHDAMYWYRQDPGQGLRLIYYSQIVNDFQKGDIAEGYSVSREKKESFPLTVTSAQKNPTAFYLCASSIVGGNLYNEQFFGPGTRLTVL.